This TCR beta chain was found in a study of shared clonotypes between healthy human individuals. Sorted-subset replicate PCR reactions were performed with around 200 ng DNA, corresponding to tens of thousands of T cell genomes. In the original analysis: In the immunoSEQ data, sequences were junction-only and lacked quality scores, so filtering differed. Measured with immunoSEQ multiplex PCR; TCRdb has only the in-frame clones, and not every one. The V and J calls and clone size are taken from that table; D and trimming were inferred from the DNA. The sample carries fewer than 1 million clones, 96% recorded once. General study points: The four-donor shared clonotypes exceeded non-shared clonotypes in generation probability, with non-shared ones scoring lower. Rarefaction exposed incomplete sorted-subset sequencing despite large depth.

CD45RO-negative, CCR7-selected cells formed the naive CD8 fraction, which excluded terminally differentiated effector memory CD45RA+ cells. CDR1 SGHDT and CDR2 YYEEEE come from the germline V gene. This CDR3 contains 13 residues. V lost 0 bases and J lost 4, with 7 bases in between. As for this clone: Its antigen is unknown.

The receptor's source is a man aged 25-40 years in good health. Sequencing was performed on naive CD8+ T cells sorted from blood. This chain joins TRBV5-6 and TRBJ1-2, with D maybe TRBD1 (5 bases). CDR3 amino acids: CASSLEGSYGYTF. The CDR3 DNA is TGTGCCAGCAGCTTGGAGGGGTCCTATGGCTACACCTTC.